Listed below are T cell receptor beta chains from one sample, sequenced in a study of blood T cell repertoires in COVID-19. Some clones are missing from TCRdb's copy, which holds only in-frame ones; the method was immunoSEQ multiplex PCR. The sample gives more than 100,000 clones, 75% to 90% of which show up once; roughly 18% is in the top ten. The sample comprised peripheral blood. The source is a man in his fifties with active or convalescent COVID-19. The CDR3 runs from the conserved cysteine through the conserved F or W. A D gene is named only where the DNA matches it firmly.

d_call	cdr3_length	v_call	j_call	cdr3_aa
TRBD1	16	TRBV28	TRBJ1-5	CASSTTRTGGFQPQHF
TRBD1	16	TRBV6-2/TRBV6-3	TRBJ2-7	CASSSYPGQSSYEQYF
NA	13	TRBV18	TRBJ2-7	CASSPGRQYEQYF
NA	17	TRBV5-6	TRBJ2-1	CASSSEGLTDSYNEQFF
TRBD1	16	TRBV30	TRBJ1-1	CAWSGTGQGGNTEAFF
TRBD1	16	TRBV11-2	TRBJ2-5	CASSPIGSGGQETQYF
TRBD2	17	TRBV5-8	TRBJ2-1	CASTIILWREGLNEQFF
TRBD2	17	TRBV14	TRBJ2-3	CASSQHGLAGETDTQYF
TRBD2	17	TRBV4-1	TRBJ2-1	CASSQGPGLVGENEQFF
TRBD1	15	TRBV2	TRBJ2-5	CASSYETGRQETQYF
NA	15	TRBV4-3	TRBJ2-1	CASSQDGVGFNEQFF
TRBD1	14	TRBV9	TRBJ2-2	CASGQGLGSGELFF
NA	12	TRBV9	TRBJ2-2	CASSVVGGELFF
NA	14	TRBV10-1	TRBJ1-1	CASSDRRMNTEAFF
TRBD1	14	TRBV24-1	TRBJ1-2	CATRPGQGNYGYTF
NA	14	TRBV6-5	TRBJ1-4	CASLHRSGGEKLFF
NA	14	TRBV27	TRBJ2-5	CASSPLQDGGTQYF
NA	12	TRBV12-3/TRBV12-4	TRBJ2-7	CASSLAGGEQYF
NA	14	TRBV30	TRBJ1-4	CAWSVGDTHEKLFF
NA	13	TRBV12-3/TRBV12-4	TRBJ2-1	CASSFGSYNEQFF
NA	14	TRBV19	TRBJ1-6	CASTRVVNLTPLHF
NA	15	TRBV14	TRBJ1-2	CASSQVTSTDYGYTF
TRBD2	16	TRBV24-1	TRBJ2-3	CATSAPGGAGTDTQYF
TRBD2	14	TRBV29-1	TRBJ2-3	CSVEVAGGSYTQYF
NA	12	TRBV2	TRBJ2-1	CASSSQRYEQFF